This T cell receptor (beta chain) is from a study of control samples from healthy donors and cancer patients. Per germline, CDR1 SGHTS and CDR2 YDEGEE. CDR3 length: 14 amino acids. Trimming removed 2 bases at V and 4 bases at J, with 9 bases between. Data came from immunoSEQ multiplex PCR; TCRdb stores just in-frame clones and leaves some out. The table has approximately 94,000 clones, roughly 86% seen once. This clone was counted a single time. This clonotype was obtained from a woman between 45 and 65 years old in good health. The specimen sequenced was blood. The chain employs TRBV5-8 and TRBJ1-4, with a weak D call TRBD1 (5 bases). The CDR3 here is CASSFRQLNEKLFF. The CDR3 nucleotides are TGTGCCAGCAGCTTTCGACAGCTTAATGAAAAACTGTTTTTT.